This T cell receptor beta chain was retrieved from a study of T-cell reconstitution after alpha-beta-depleted transplantation in children. The CDR3 totals 16 residues. Germline CDR1 reads SGHTA; CDR2 reads FQGNSA. V lost 4 bases, J lost 4 bases, and 11 bases stayed unmatched. The TCRbeta library incorporated unique molecular identifiers. In TCRdb, the PCR reads were re-called with MiXCR into one record per CDR3 protein. Of around 600,000 distinct CDR3 sequences in the sample, approximately 17% were seen once. Sequenced material: PBMCs from the stem cell graft donor, taken from the stem cell graft. The sequence was obtained from a human donor who donated a stem cell graft to a child with acute myeloid leukemia. V gene TRBV7-2 combines with J gene TRBJ2-7; 9 bases are a match to TRBD2. CDR3 protein: CASSSRLAGNNYEQYF. CDR3 in DNA: TGTGCCAGCAGCTCGCGTCTAGCGGGGAATAATTACGAGCAGTACTTC.